The present T cell receptor (beta chain) was sequenced within a study of blood T cell repertoires in COVID-19. Across the whole study: PBMCs, B-cell-depleted T cells, or T cells were the source of the cDNA or gDNA that made up the material.

The CDR3 extends over 13 amino acids. V was cut by 4 bases and J by 1 base, with 6 bases left in between. Germline-derived CDR1 and CDR2 are SGDLS and YYNGEE. Per the original methods: The assay estimated nucleated cells by amplifying reference gene primers. Generated by immunoSEQ multiplex PCR, the TCRdb table keeps only in-frame clones and is missing some. D and trimming were read from the DNA, whereas the V and J calls and clone size are those reported in that table. The table includes about 180,000 clones, approximately 90% detected once. The TCR was taken from a man between 18 and 29 years old who had recovered from COVID-19. Specimen: peripheral blood. This rearrangement joins TRBV9 to TRBJ1-3, with no clear D. Written as DNA, the CDR3 is TGTGCCAGCAGCCCCCGTTCTGGAAACACCATATATTTT. Its protein is CASSPRSGNTIYF.